This entry concerns a single TCR beta chain. Cohort allocation depended upon clinical history that participants reported. Cohort 3 recovered donors had two negative PCRs, clearance, or symptom resolution. The data were taken from a study of blood T cell repertoires in COVID-19. The V gene's germline CDR1 is SGHNT and CDR2 YYREEE (reference sequence). This CDR3 spans 14 amino acids. The V end was cut by 5 bases, the J end by 4 bases, with 12 bases between. This table comes from immunoSEQ multiplex PCR, and its TCRdb copy is limited to in-frame clones, with some not included. The top ten hold 6.5% to 8.5% of the sample, which has roughly 500,000 clones, around 85% seen once.

Sequenced material: PBMCs or T cells enriched from blood (not recorded which). The TCR sequence derives from a woman aged 55 to 70 who had recovered from COVID-19. The gene calls are TRBV5-4 and TRBJ2-2; D gene uncertain. The CDR3, as DNA: TGTGCCAGCAGTAGCCATAAGACCACCGGGGAGCTGTTTTTT. Translation gives CASSSHKTTGELFF.